This section outlines one TCR beta chain sequence together with its context. What it recognizes is unknown. Compared with germline, one end of the junction differs, possibly owing to a read error. The investigators made TCR beta cDNA from approximately 510 ng total RNA, using a constant-region primer. Three nested multiplex PCR rounds, a slightly modified ARM-PCR, produced the libraries for TCR beta. TCRdb passed the multiplex PCR reads through MiXCR, listing each CDR3 protein once. This sample has 52,000 or so distinct CDR3 sequences, with over 75% found just once. The data derive from a study of tumor-infiltrating lymphocytes in primary liver carcinoma. Study overall: Stage T1-T3 N0M0 and a size of about 4.2 to 11 cm characterized the tumors.

Whole-study findings and limits: Researchers found tumor-adjacent and tumor-blood pairs overlapped less than tumor region pairs. Tumor top-250-clone fractions significantly exceeded those of blood (p = 0.039).

DNA and RNA were both co-extracted from 20-30 mg of bulk tissue that had not been sorted. Viable tumor cell content exceeded 85% in every tumor sample. The receptor comes from a man in his forties or fifties with primary liver carcinoma and hepatitis B virus infection. Sequenced input: liver tumor tissue from sampling region 5. Sample subset: tumor region T5, tumor centre.

The CDR3 sequence is CTSKPNTDTQYF. In nucleotides, the CDR3 is TGTACCAGCAAGCCTAACACAGATACGCAGTATTTT. The chain recombines TRBV6-1 with TRBJ2-3; unclear D gene. The CDR3 covers 12 residues. Germline values: CDR1 MNHNS, CDR2 SASEGT.